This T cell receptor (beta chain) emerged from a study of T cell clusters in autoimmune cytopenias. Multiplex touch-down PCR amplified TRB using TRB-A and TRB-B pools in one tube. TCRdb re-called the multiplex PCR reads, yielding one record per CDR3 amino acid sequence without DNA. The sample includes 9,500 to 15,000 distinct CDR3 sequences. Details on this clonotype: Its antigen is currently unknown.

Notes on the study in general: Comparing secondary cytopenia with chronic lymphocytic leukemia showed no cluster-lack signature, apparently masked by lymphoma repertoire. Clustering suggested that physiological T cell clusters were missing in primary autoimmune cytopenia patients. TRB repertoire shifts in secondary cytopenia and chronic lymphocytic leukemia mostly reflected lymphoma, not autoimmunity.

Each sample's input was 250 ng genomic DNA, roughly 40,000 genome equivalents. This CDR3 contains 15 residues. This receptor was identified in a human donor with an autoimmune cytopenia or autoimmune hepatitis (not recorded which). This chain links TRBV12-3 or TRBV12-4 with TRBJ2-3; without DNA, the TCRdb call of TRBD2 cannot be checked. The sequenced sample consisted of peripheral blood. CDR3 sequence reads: CASSLAGGLTDTQYF.